The clone carrying this TCR beta chain was picked up many times. Its matching antigen is unknown. V was pared by 3 bases and J by 4 bases, with 9 bases between. CDR1 LNHDA and CDR2 SQIVND come from the germline V gene (reference sequence). The CDR3 runs to 13 residues. The entry originates in a study of breast tumors, draining lymph nodes, adjacent tissues. MiXCR, run by TCRdb on the multiplex PCR reads, gives a single entry per CDR3 protein. Here the sample spans 200,000 to 250,000 distinct CDR3 sequences, approximately 36% being singletons. Study-wide findings and caveats: Tumor T cell lymph node origin was a supported hypothesis, not proven. Tumor TCR diversity was below lymph nodes but above nontumor tissue.

Axillary draining lymph nodes of breast cancer patients supplied the node samples. The TCR sequence derives from a female donor with breast cancer. Some clones in this sample may be carry-over from other donors' samples. V usage is TRBV19 and J usage is TRBJ2-5; D unresolved. The sequencing sample was made of axillary lymph node tissue. The CDR3 sequence is CASSIGVPETQYF. The CDR3 nucleotides are TGTGCCAGTAGTATCGGCGTCCCAGAGACCCAGTACTTC.